The rows below give T cell receptor beta chains drawn from one sample of a study of CD8 T cells in Susac syndrome. TCRdb used MiXCR to reprocess the immunoSEQ multiplex PCR reads, holding one entry per CDR3 protein. The table has around 170,000 distinct CDR3 sequences, around 92% seen once. Sequenced input: CD4+ T cells from PBMCs. The source is a human donor in good health. The CDR3 runs from the conserved cysteine through the conserved F or W. The D gene is left open where the match is weak. Clone size appears in some rows only: once, few, many, or a class for an expanded clone.

clone_size | j_call | v_call | d_call | cdr3_aa | cdr3_nt
. | TRBJ2-2 | TRBV3-1 | TRBD1 | CASSQDQGQYTGELFF | TGTGCCAGCAGCCAAGATCAGGGACAGTACACCGGGGAGCTGTTTTTT
. | TRBJ2-5 | TRBV7-3 | TRBD2 | CASRDPGLNKETQYF | TGTGCCAGCAGGGACCCGGGACTAAACAAAGAGACCCAGTACTTC
. | TRBJ1-4 | TRBV20-1 | . | CSARVETNEKLFF | TGCAGTGCTAGGGTCGAGACTAATGAAAAACTGTTTTTT
. | TRBJ2-5 | TRBV20-1 | TRBD1 | CSAAPGTGRETQYF | TGCAGTGCCGCGCCCGGGACAGGGAGGGAGACCCAGTACTTC
. | TRBJ2-2 | TRBV5-1 | TRBD1 | CASRRQGRAGELFF | TGCGCCAGCAGGCGACAGGGTCGAGCCGGGGAGCTGTTTTTT
. | TRBJ2-5 | TRBV20-1 | . | CSAHGGQDFKRSQETQYF | TGCAGTGCCCATGGGGGGCAGGATTTTAAGCGGTCCCAAGAGACCCAGTACTTC
. | TRBJ2-7 | TRBV19 | . | CASSIAGYEQYF | TGTGCCAGTAGTATAGCGGGCTACGAGCAGTACTTC
. | TRBJ1-2 | TRBV19 | TRBD1 | CASSIGQGAGGYTF | TGTGCCAGTAGTATCGGACAGGGGGCGGGCGGCTACACCTTC
. | TRBJ2-2 | TRBV12-3/TRBV12-4 | . | CASSRQVGGDLFF | TGTGCCAGCAGCAGACAGGTCGGCGGGGATCTGTTTTTT
. | TRBJ1-2 | TRBV6-1 | . | CASSETGGAPGYTF | TGTGCCAGCAGTGAAACCGGAGGCGCCCCTGGCTACACCTTC
. | TRBJ2-5 | TRBV7-2 | TRBD2 | CASSPTPGLAGGRETQYF | TGTGCCAGCAGCCCCACCCCCGGACTAGCGGGGGGGCGGGAGACCCAGTACTTC
. | TRBJ1-5 | TRBV7-9 | TRBD1 | CASSIRGDQPQHF | TGTGCCAGCAGCATCAGGGGGGATCAGCCCCAGCATTTT
. | TRBJ2-5 | TRBV4-1 | TRBD1 | CASSQDLNRGQETQYF | TGCGCCAGCAGCCAAGATCTGAACAGGGGCCAAGAGACCCAGTACTTC
. | TRBJ2-3 | TRBV29-1 | . | CSVEGIGAGGSTDTQYF | TGCAGCGTTGAAGGAATTGGGGCCGGAGGAAGCACAGATACGCAGTATTTT
. | TRBJ1-2 | TRBV30 | . | CACPNGGGNYGYTF | TGTGCCTGCCCCAACGGCGGGGGGAACTATGGCTACACCTTC
. | TRBJ1-1 | TRBV3-1 | . | CASSPMGQTEAFF | TGTGCCAGCAGCCCGATGGGACAAACTGAAGCTTTCTTT
. | TRBJ1-1 | TRBV3-1 | . | CASSLGFTEAFF | TGTGCCAGCAGCCTTGGATTTACAGAAGCTTTCTTT
few | TRBJ2-5 | TRBV28 | . | CASSLSLGQETQYF | TGTGCCAGCAGTTTGAGCCTGGGGCAAGAGACCCAGTACTTC
. | TRBJ2-7 | TRBV13 | . | CASSPKTQLVSVYEQYF | TGTGCCAGCAGCCCTAAGACGCAACTAGTTAGCGTCTACGAGCAGTACTTC
once | TRBJ2-2 | TRBV29-1 | TRBD1 | CSGGTGGGTGELFF | TGCAGCGGGGGGACAGGGGGGGGAACCGGGGAGCTGTTTTTT
. | TRBJ2-5 | TRBV28 | . | CASSEIAIQETQYF | TGTGCCAGCAGTGAGATAGCCATACAAGAGACCCAGTACTTC
. | TRBJ2-5 | TRBV5-1 | . | CASSPLGGRVETQYF | TGCGCCAGCAGCCCCCTCGGTGGCAGGGTAGAGACCCAGTACTTC
. | TRBJ2-3 | TRBV29-1 | TRBD1 | CSVDRGLVGTDTQYF | TGCAGCGTTGACAGGGGGCTAGTAGGCACAGATACGCAGTATTTT
. | TRBJ2-1 | TRBV15 | TRBD2 | CATRHSGSYNEQFF | TGTGCCACTAGACATAGCGGGAGCTACAATGAGCAGTTCTTC
once | TRBJ1-5 | TRBV7-6 | . | CASSLEGSRGNQPQHF | TGTGCCAGCAGCTTAGAGGGTAGTAGGGGCAATCAGCCCCAGCATTTT
. | TRBJ1-1 | TRBV6-5 | . | CASKGATEAFF | TGTGCCAGCAAAGGGGCCACTGAAGCTTTCTTT
. | TRBJ2-7 | TRBV19 | TRBD2 | CASSIRLAGDLRSSYEQYF | TGTGCCAGTAGTATACGACTAGCGGGGGATCTCAGGAGCTCCTACGAGCAGTACTTC
once | TRBJ1-2 | TRBV6-5 | . | CASTAGLYYGYTF | TGTGCCAGCACAGCAGGGCTGTACTATGGCTACACCTTC
. | TRBJ2-6 | TRBV18 | . | CASSPRTVSGANVLTF | TGTGCCAGCTCACCACGGACAGTCTCTGGGGCCAACGTCCTGACTTTC
. | TRBJ1-4 | TRBV28 | . | CASSWGRQEKLFF | TGTGCCAGCAGTTGGGGGCGACAGGAAAAACTGTTTTTT
once | TRBJ2-1 | TRBV10-3 | TRBD1 | CAISELQGRDEQFF | TGTGCCATCAGTGAGTTACAGGGGCGGGATGAGCAGTTCTTC
. | TRBJ1-6 | TRBV15 | TRBD1 | CATSRDRGQSPLHF | TGTGCCACCAGCCGGGACAGGGGGCAATCACCCCTCCACTTT
. | TRBJ1-1 | TRBV5-1 | TRBD1 | CASSPLQGRGEAFF | TGCGCCAGCAGCCCGTTACAGGGGAGGGGTGAAGCTTTCTTT
. | TRBJ1-1 | TRBV6-2/TRBV6-3 | . | CASSRRQDRTDMNTEAFF | TGTGCCAGCAGCCGTAGACAGGATCGGACAGACATGAACACTGAAGCTTTCTTT
. | TRBJ2-7 | TRBV28 | TRBD1 | CASSSPGQGHDEQYF | TGTGCCAGCAGTTCCCCCGGACAGGGGCATGACGAGCAGTACTTC
. | TRBJ2-6 | TRBV19 | . | CASSIVAVDGSGANVLTF | TGTGCCAGTAGTATAGTAGCGGTGGACGGCTCTGGGGCCAACGTCCTGACTTTC
. | TRBJ2-1 | TRBV20-1 | TRBD2 | CSATTSGRAVDEQFF | TGCAGTGCAACCACTAGCGGGAGGGCCGTGGATGAGCAGTTCTTC
. | TRBJ2-7 | TRBV6-1 | TRBD1 | CAGQPGQGDEQYF | TGTGCCGGCCAACCGGGACAGGGAGACGAGCAGTACTTC
. | TRBJ2-3 | TRBV6-2/TRBV6-3 | . | CASSIADTQYF | TGTGCCAGCAGTATAGCGGATACGCAGTATTTT
. | TRBJ1-2 | TRBV4-3 | TRBD1 | CASSPSFPDRAHGYGYTF | TGCGCCAGCAGCCCCAGCTTCCCAGACAGGGCCCATGGGTATGGCTACACCTTC
. | TRBJ2-5 | TRBV7-2 | TRBD2 | CASSPRLAGDYQETQYF | TGTGCCAGCAGCCCTCGACTAGCGGGGGACTACCAAGAGACCCAGTACTTC
. | TRBJ2-5 | TRBV20-1 | TRBD2 | CSARDPQRGTETQYF | TGCAGTGCTAGAGATCCTCAGCGGGGGACAGAGACCCAGTACTTC
. | TRBJ2-3 | TRBV20-1 | . | CTARLPTDTQYF | TGCACTGCTAGACTCCCCACAGATACGCAGTATTTT
few | TRBJ2-7 | TRBV3-1 | . | CASSQTEEQYF | TGTGCCAGCAGCCAAACGGAAGAGCAGTACTTC
. | TRBJ1-6 | TRBV6-5 | . | CASSYQRPTGNSPLHF | TGTGCCAGCAGTTACCAACGGCCCACGGGAAATTCACCCCTCCACTTT
. | TRBJ2-5 | TRBV20-1 | . | CSARGTDEETQYF | TGCAGTGCTAGAGGGACAGACGAAGAGACCCAGTACTTC
few | TRBJ1-1 | TRBV7-9 | TRBD1 | CASSLAGQGNTEAFF | TGTGCCAGCAGCTTAGCGGGACAGGGGAACACTGAAGCTTTCTTT
. | TRBJ1-5 | TRBV20-1 | . | CSARSGVRRNQPQHF | TGCAGTGCTAGGTCAGGGGTGCGTCGCAATCAGCCCCAGCATTTT
. | TRBJ2-7 | TRBV19 | . | CASSIEGGPYEQYF | TGTGCCAGTAGTATTGAAGGGGGTCCCTACGAGCAGTACTTC
. | TRBJ2-5 | TRBV29-1 | . | CSVPHPSRQETQYF | TGCAGCGTTCCCCACCCCTCTAGGCAAGAGACCCAGTACTTC